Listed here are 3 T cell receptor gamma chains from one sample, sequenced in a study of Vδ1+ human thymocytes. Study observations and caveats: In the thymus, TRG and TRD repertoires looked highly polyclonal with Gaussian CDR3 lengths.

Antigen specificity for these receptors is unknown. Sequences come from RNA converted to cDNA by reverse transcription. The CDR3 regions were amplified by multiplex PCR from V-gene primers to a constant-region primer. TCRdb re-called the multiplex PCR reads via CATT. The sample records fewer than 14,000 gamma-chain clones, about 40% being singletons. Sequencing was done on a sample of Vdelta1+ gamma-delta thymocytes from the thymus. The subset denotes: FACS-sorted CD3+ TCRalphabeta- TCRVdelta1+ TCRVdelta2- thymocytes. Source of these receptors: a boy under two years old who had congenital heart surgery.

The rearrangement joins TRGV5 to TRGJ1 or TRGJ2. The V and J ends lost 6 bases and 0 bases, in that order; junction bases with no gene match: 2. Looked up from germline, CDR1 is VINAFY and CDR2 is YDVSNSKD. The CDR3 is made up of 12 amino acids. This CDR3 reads CATWLNYYKKLF. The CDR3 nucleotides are TGTGCCACCTGGTTGAATTATTATAAGAAACTCTTT.

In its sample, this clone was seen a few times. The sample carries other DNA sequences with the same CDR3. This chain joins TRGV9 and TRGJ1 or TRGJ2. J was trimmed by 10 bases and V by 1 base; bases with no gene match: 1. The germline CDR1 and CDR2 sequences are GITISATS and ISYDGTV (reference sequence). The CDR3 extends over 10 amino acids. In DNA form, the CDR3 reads TGTGCCTTGTGGGAGGTAAAGAAACTCTTT. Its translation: CALWEVKKLF.

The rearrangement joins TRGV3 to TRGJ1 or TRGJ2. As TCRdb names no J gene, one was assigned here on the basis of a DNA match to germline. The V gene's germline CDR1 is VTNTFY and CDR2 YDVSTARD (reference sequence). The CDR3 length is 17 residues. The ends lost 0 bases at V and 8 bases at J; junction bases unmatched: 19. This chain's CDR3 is CATWDRPVISRGHKKLF. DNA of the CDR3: TGTGCCACCTGGGACAGGCCCGTAATTAGTCGAGGGCATAAGAAACTCTTT.